The 17 T cell receptor beta chains listed next were all sequenced from one sample in a study of T cell repertoires in cytomegalovirus infection. TCRdb redid the calling of the reads with MiXCR, one entry per CDR3 protein. The sample lists some 600,000 distinct CDR3 sequences; roughly a quarter were seen once. Sequencing was carried out using CD8+ T cells from PBMCs. The receptors originated from a human donor in good health (CMV status not recorded). Some clones in this sample may be carry-over from other donors' samples.

There are many counts of this clonotype. The rearrangement links TRBV7-8 to TRBJ2-1, with 7 bases that match TRBD1. The CDR3 extends over 14 amino acids. In germline, CDR1 is SGHVS, CDR2 FQNEAQ. The junction had 6 bases not matched to a gene; V was cut back by 5 bases and J by 5 bases. CDR3 in amino acids: CASSPTGFDNEQFF. Here the CDR3 DNA reads TGTGCCAGCAGCCCGACAGGGTTCGACAATGAGCAGTTCTTC.

This clonotype was picked up a small number of times. This CDR3 reads CASSLYRITSYNEQFF. CDR3 nucleotide sequence: TGTGCCAGCAGCTTATATCGAATAACCTCCTACAATGAGCAGTTCTTC. The chain has TRBV11-1 and TRBJ2-1; D remains unclear. Deletions cut 2 bases from V and 0 bases from J, with 11 bases between. Germline V gene lookup returns CDR1 SGHAT and CDR2 FQDESV (reference sequence). The CDR3 runs to 16 residues.

The chain has TRBV6-6 and TRBJ1-6; a possible D gene is TRBD1 (5 bases). Trimming pared 0 bases from V and 7 bases from J, leaving 13 bases between. In germline, CDR1 is MNHNY, CDR2 SVGAGI (reference sequence). The CDR3 is 16 residues long. DNA of the CDR3: TGTGCCAGCAGTTACTCGACACCGGGGCCCAATTCACCCCTCCACTTT. Protein sequence: CASSYSTPGPNSPLHF.

J is TRBJ2-7 and V is TRBV27; the D gene is possibly TRBD1 (6 bases). Germline V gives CDR1 MNHEY, CDR2 SMNVEV (reference sequence). CDR3 length: 13 residues. V gave up 5 bases and J gave up 2 bases, with 10 bases separating them. CDR3 bases: TGTGCCAGCAGTCACAGACAGGCCTACGAGCAGTACTTC. Amino acids: CASSHRQAYEQYF.

The V call is TRBV12-3 or TRBV12-4, the J call TRBJ2-5; 8 positions agree with TRBD1. Unmatched junction bases numbered 8, after V lost 6 bases and J lost 2 bases. CDR3 length: 15 residues. The CDR3 protein is CASSRPGGLQETQYF. The CDR3 nucleotides read TGTGCCAGCAGCCGACCAGGGGGCTTACAAGAGACCCAGTACTTC.

This clonotype has a count of ten or more. The chain combines TRBV13 with TRBJ1-3; D may be TRBD1 (6 bases). Trimming pared 5 bases from V and 1 base from J, leaving 9 bases between. This CDR3 spans 14 amino acids. Germline loops: CDR1 PRHDT, CDR2 FYEKMQ (reference sequence). The CDR3 region has the DNA TGTGCCAGCAGCGCGGGGGCTTCTGGAAACACCATATATTTT. As protein: CASSAGASGNTIYF. Full variable domain (remainder filled in from reference TRBV13 and TRBJ1-3): AAGVIQSPRHLIKEKRETATLKCYPIPRHDTVYWYQQGPGQDPQFLISFYEKMQSDKGSIPDRFSAQQFSDYHSELNMSSLELGDSALYFCASSAGASGNTIYFGEGSWLTVV.

There are a few counts of this clonotype. The chain employs TRBV18 and TRBJ2-1; D possibly uses TRBD1 or TRBD2 (6 bases each). Per germline, CDR1 KGHSH and CDR2 LQKENI. V was cut by 5 bases and J by 6 bases, with 17 bases left in between. The CDR3 extends over 15 amino acids. The CDR3 here is CASSFTQGLGNEQFF. CDR3 sequence (DNA): TGTGCCAGCTCATTCACACAGGGACTGGGCAATGAGCAGTTCTTC.

The V and J genes are TRBV24-1 and TRBJ2-1; D not resolved. Trimming left V 3 bases short and J 3 bases short, with 8 bases between. CDR1 and CDR2 (germline): KGHDR, SFDVKD. The CDR3 contains 14 residues. CDR3 in amino acids: CATSDVTFYNEQFF. In DNA form, the CDR3 reads TGTGCCACCAGTGATGTGACTTTCTACAATGAGCAGTTCTTC.

As concerns this clonotype: An end of the junction does not agree with germline; a read error may underlie this. The V and J genes are TRBV27 and TRBJ2-1; maybe TRBD2 (6 bases). The CDR3 spans 14 residues. Looked up from germline, CDR1 is MNHEY and CDR2 is SMNVEV (reference sequence). As DNA, the CDR3 is TGTACCAGCAGTTTATCTAGCGCAGGCGATGAGCAGTTCTTC. Encoded protein: CTSSLSSAGDEQFF.

The chain links TRBV24-1 to TRBJ2-3, with TRBD1 matching 9 bases. The CDR3 covers 14 residues. Trimming removed 4 bases from V and 4 bases from J; junction bases left unmatched: 2. CDR1 KGHDR and CDR2 SFDVKD come from the germline V gene. CDR3 residues: CATSDRDRADTQYF. In DNA form, the CDR3 reads TGTGCCACCAGTGACCGGGACAGGGCAGATACGCAGTATTTT.

The chain is built from TRBV2 and TRBJ2-2; 7 bases fit TRBD1. The V gene end was trimmed by 6 bases and the J gene end by 0 bases; junction bases not matched to a gene: 16. CDR1 and CDR2 from the germline V gene are SNHLY and FYNNEI. This CDR3 is 19 amino acids long. As DNA, the CDR3 is TGTGCCAGCAGCGACCGGGACAGTGACAAATTCGCGAACACCGGGGAGCTGTTTTTT. Translated: CASSDRDSDKFANTGELFF.

This clonotype was observed a handful of times. The rearrangement joins TRBV28 to TRBJ1-2, with D tentatively TRBD1 (5 bases). The germline CDR1 and CDR2 sequences are MDHEN and SYDVKM. The length of the CDR3 is 13 residues. V lost 3 bases to trimming and J lost 8 bases, with 13 bases between them. The CDR3 DNA reads as TGTGCCAGCAGTTTTTCAGGGTATGAAGGCTACACCTTC. Translated, it gives CASSFSGYEGYTF.

V is TRBV7-9 and J is TRBJ1-2, with 9 bases lining up with TRBD1. The junction had 8 bases not matched to a gene; V was cut back by 5 bases and J by 4 bases. The CDR3 has 15 residues. Per the germline V gene, CDR1 is SEHNR and CDR2 is FQNEAQ (reference sequence). Here the CDR3 DNA reads TGTGCCAGCAGCCCAAGGACAGGGGAGAGCTATGGCTACACCTTC. It translates to CASSPRTGESYGYTF. Full variable domain (missing parts from reference TRBV7-9 and TRBJ1-2): DTGVSQNPRHKITKRGQNVTFRCDPISEHNRLYWYRQTLGQGPEFLTYFQNEAQLEKSRLLSDRFSAERPKGSFSTLEIQRTEQGDSAMYLCASSPRTGESYGYTFGSGTRLTVV.

The chain carries TRBV20-1 and TRBJ2-3, with D maybe TRBD1 (5 bases). From germline, CDR1 is DFQATT and CDR2 SNEGSKA (reference sequence). Trimming removed 6 bases at V and 2 bases at J, with 15 bases between. The CDR3 is 14 residues long. The CDR3 DNA is TGCAGTGCCCGAGCAGGGTGGGACACAGATACGCAGTATTTT. This sequence encodes CSARAGWDTDTQYF.

This clonotype turned up a few times. The genes are TRBV5-4 and TRBJ2-1; D not certain. The CDR3 covers 15 residues. V was shortened by 0 bases and J by 4 bases, with 11 bases between the two germline ends. Germline-derived CDR1 and CDR2 are SGHNT and YYREEE (reference sequence). CDR3 in amino acids: CASSLETGEYNEQFF. The CDR3 nucleotides read TGTGCCAGCAGCTTGGAGACTGGTGAATACAATGAGCAGTTCTTC.

Points on this clonotype: A much larger clone is a single base away; this may be a read error. The chain carries TRBV7-4 and TRBJ2-3; no definite D call. Germline V gene sequence: CDR1 SGHVT, CDR2 SQSDAQ. The CDR3 spans 14 residues. This CDR3 is CAGSLGSFTDTQYF. DNA of the CDR3: TGTGCCGGCAGCTTAGGCAGCTTCACAGATACGCAGTATTTT.

This clonotype was counted only a few times. This chain connects TRBV5-5 to TRBJ1-1; no definite D call. The CDR3 extends over 13 amino acids. The germline V gene encodes CDR1 SGHKS and CDR2 YYEKEE (reference sequence). Trimming pared 0 bases from V and 5 bases from J, leaving 8 bases between. The CDR3 spells CASSLDWKTEAFF. DNA for the CDR3: TGTGCCAGCAGCTTGGACTGGAAAACTGAAGCTTTCTTT.